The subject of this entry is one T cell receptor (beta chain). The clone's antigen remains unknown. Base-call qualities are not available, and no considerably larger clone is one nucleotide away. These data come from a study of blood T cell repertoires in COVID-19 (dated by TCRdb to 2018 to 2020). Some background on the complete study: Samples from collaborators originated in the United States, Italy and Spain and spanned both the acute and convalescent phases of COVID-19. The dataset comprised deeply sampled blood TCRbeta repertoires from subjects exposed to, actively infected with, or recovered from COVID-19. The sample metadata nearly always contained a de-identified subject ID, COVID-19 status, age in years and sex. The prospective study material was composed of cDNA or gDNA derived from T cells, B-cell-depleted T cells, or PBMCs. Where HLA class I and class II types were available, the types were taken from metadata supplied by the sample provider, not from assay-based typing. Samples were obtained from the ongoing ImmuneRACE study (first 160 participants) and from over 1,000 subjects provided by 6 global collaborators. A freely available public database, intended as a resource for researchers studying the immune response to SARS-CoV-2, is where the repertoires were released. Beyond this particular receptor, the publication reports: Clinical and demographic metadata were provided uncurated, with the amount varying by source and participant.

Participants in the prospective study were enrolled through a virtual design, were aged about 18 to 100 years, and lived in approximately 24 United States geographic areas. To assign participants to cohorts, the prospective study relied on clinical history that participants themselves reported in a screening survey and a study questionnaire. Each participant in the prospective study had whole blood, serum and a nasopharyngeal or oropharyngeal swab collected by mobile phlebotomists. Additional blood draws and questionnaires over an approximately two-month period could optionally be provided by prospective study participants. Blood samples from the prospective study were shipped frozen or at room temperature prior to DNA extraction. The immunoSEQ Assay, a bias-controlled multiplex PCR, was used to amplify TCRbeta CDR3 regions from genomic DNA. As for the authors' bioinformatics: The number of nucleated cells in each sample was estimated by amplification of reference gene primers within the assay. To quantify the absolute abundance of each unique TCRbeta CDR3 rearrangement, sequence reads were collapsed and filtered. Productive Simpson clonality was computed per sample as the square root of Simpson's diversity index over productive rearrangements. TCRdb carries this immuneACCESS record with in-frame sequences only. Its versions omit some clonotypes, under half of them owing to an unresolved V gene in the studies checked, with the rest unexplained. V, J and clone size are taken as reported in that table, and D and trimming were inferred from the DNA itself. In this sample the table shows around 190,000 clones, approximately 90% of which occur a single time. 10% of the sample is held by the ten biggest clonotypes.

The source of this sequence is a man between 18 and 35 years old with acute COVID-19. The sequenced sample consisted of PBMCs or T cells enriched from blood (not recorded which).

The nucleotide sequence is TGCGCCAGCAGTGAGGGGGCTCGGAATGAGCAGTTCTTC. The resulting protein is CASSEGARNEQFF. The chain couples TRBV10-1 to TRBJ2-1; TRBD1 is a weak D gene call, 5 bases matching. V is reduced by 2 bases and J by 7 bases, leaving a spacing of 9 bases between them. The germline V gene (reference sequence) specifies WNHNN as CDR1 and SYGVQD as CDR2. Including the terminal cysteine and phenylalanine, the CDR3 comprises 13 residues. Solely the CDR3 DNA is kept, with 39 bases framed from the first base.